Shown below are 25 T cell receptor beta chains from a single sample sequenced in a study of cytomegalovirus exposure and HLA in healthy donors (dated by TCRdb to the late 2010s). The library was obtained by the immunoSEQ multiplex PCR assay. Drawn from immuneACCESS, this table holds only the in-frame rearrangements with V and J called that TCRdb kept. Clones are partly lost; checked studies trace under half to an unresolved V gene and leave the rest unexplained. In this sample the table shows fewer than 150,000 clones, approximately 86% of which occur a single time. Approximately 10% of the sample rests with the top ten. Sequences were obtained from PBMCs. These receptors originate from a man aged 18 to 35 in good health and CMV-seropositive.

This chain uses TRBV13 with TRBJ2-1; D is possibly TRBD2 (6 bases). The ends were cut back, 6 bases at V and 8 bases at J, with 20 bases in the middle. This CDR3 has 15 amino acids. Germline V gene data show CDR1 as PRHDT and CDR2 as FYEKMQ (reference sequence). Here the CDR3 reads CASSRDSRVGDEQFF. CDR3 bases: TGTGCCAGCAGTCGGGACTCTCGGGTAGGGGATGAGCAGTTCTTC.

This clone came up once. The chain employs TRBV5-4 and TRBJ2-1, with unresolved D. Germline V gene data show CDR1 as SGHNT and CDR2 as YYREEE (reference sequence). The germline V and J ends were trimmed by 2 bases and 0 bases, with 9 bases remaining between them. This CDR3 contains 15 residues. The chain's CDR3 is CASSFDWSSYNEQFF. The CDR3 bases are TGTGCCAGCAGCTTCGACTGGAGCTCCTACAATGAGCAGTTCTTC.

This clone was counted a single time. The chain joins TRBV5-1 to TRBJ1-2; TRBD1 matches 7 bases. With 0 bases clipped from V and 4 bases from J, the junction kept 3 bases outside the gene matches. Germline CDR1 reads SGHRS; CDR2 reads YFSETQ. The length of the CDR3 is 14 residues. This CDR3 is CASSLEGAGYGYTF. CDR3 in DNA: TGCGCCAGCAGCTTGGAGGGGGCCGGCTATGGCTACACCTTC.

The V and J genes are TRBV6-5 and TRBJ1-5; TRBD1 is a possible D gene (6 bases). CDR1 and CDR2 (germline): MNHEY, SVGAGI. V lost 6 bases and J 5 bases, leaving 8 bases between the germline ends. CDR3 length equals 12 residues. The CDR3 region is CASSQGHQPQHF. CDR3 sequence (DNA): TGTGCCAGCAGCCAGGGGCATCAGCCCCAGCATTTT.

The genes are TRBV29-1 and TRBJ2-3, with a possible D match to TRBD2 (5 bases). CDR3 length: 15 amino acids. The V gene's germline CDR1 is SQVTM and CDR2 ANQGSEA. Trimming removed 0 bases at V and 12 bases at J, with 22 bases between. CDR3 DNA sequence: TGCAGCGTTGAAGACCTAGAGGGCAAACCTAAACGCCAGTATTTT. The encoded protein is CSVEDLEGKPKRQYF.

The CDR3 loop is CASSLAWVRTANTGELFF. The DNA of the CDR3 is TGTGCCAGCAGCTTGGCCTGGGTGAGGACTGCGAACACCGGGGAGCTGTTTTTT. V and J are TRBV5-8 and TRBJ2-2; a weak D match, TRBD2 (5 bases). The CDR3 covers 18 residues. Between the trimmed V and J ends, which lost 0 bases and 0 bases, there was a span of 15 bases. CDR1 is SGHTS, CDR2 YDEGEE, per germline.

The CDR3 nucleotides read TGTGCCAGCAGCTTAGGGCGGTCGGCTGCTGAGCAGTACTTC. Protein: CASSLGRSAAEQYF. This chain joins TRBV11-3 and TRBJ2-7, with D unclear. The V gene's germline CDR1 is SGHNT and CDR2 YENEEA. The CDR3 extends over 14 amino acids. Trimming left V 1 base short and J 7 bases short, with 14 bases between.

V is TRBV27 and J is TRBJ1-1; 11 positions agree with TRBD1. After removal of 2 bases from V and 1 base from J, the junction contained 6 bases not matched to a gene. The CDR3 length is 17 residues. Germline V gene data show CDR1 as MNHEY and CDR2 as SMNVEV (reference sequence). The CDR3 DNA follows: TGTGCCAGCAGTTTACCTGGGACAGGGGGGAGGAACACTGAAGCTTTCTTT. It translates to CASSLPGTGGRNTEAFF.

The chain uses TRBV5-5 and TRBJ2-2; 8 positions match TRBD1. The germline gives CDR1 SGHKS, CDR2 YYEKEE (reference sequence). CDR3 length: 13 residues. Germline trimming cut 5 bases from V and 3 bases from J; bases unmatched to any gene: 0. The CDR3 reads CASRDRDTGELFF. CDR3 nucleotide sequence: TGTGCCAGCAGGGACAGGGACACCGGGGAGCTGTTTTTT.

The V and J genes are TRBV6-1 and TRBJ1-2, with TRBD1 as a possible D gene (5 bases). Germline V gene sequence: CDR1 MNHNS, CDR2 SASEGT. V lost 6 bases and J 5 bases, leaving 13 bases between the germline ends. The CDR3 has 13 residues. The CDR3 sequence: CASSGGGWYGYTF. The CDR3 DNA sequence: TGTGCCAGCAGCGGGGGGGGTTGGTATGGCTACACCTTC.

The gene calls are TRBV5-1 and TRBJ2-1; D remains ambiguous. There are 13 residues in the CDR3. V lost 5 bases, J lost 7 bases, and 13 bases lay in between. From germline, CDR1 is SGHRS and CDR2 YFSETQ. The CDR3 reads CASSKSGVNEQFF. CDR3 bases: TGCGCCAGCAGTAAGAGTGGAGTAAATGAGCAGTTCTTC.

The rearrangement links TRBV6-1 to TRBJ1-2; D gene unclear. This CDR3 has 12 amino acids. Per the germline V gene, CDR1 is MNHNS and CDR2 is SASEGT. The V end was cut by 3 bases, the J end by 8 bases, with 10 bases between. CDR3 region: CASSDRSWGYTF. The CDR3 DNA reads as TGTGCCAGCAGTGACAGGTCGTGGGGCTACACCTTC.

The chain recombines TRBV10-3 with TRBJ1-5; 7 nucleotides line up with TRBD1. The CDR3 is made up of 17 amino acids. The J segment lost 2 bases and the V segment lost 0 bases, leaving 7 bases of the junction unmatched. In germline, CDR1 is ENHRY, CDR2 SYGVKD. The CDR3 nucleotides are TGTGCCATCAGTGAGTCGAGGACAGGCATACGCAATCAGCCCCAGCATTTT. It encodes CAISESRTGIRNQPQHF.

The V and J genes are TRBV19 and TRBJ2-3, with a possible D match to TRBD2 (7 bases). Per the germline V gene, CDR1 is LNHDA and CDR2 is SQIVND (reference sequence). Deletions cut 11 bases from V and 1 base from J, with 13 bases between. The CDR3 loop spans 13 amino acids. CDR3 DNA: TGTGCCGGGGGGGCTGGGGGCACAGATACGCAGTATTTT. Its translation: CAGGAGGTDTQYF.

This chain links TRBV5-1 with TRBJ2-6; D gene ambiguous. The length of the CDR3 is 16 residues. Germline V CDR1 and CDR2: SGHRS, YFSETQ. V was pared by 0 bases and J by 1 base, with 8 bases between. The DNA of the CDR3 is TGCGCCAGCAGCTTGGTGCCGGGTTCTGGGGCCAACGTCCTGACTTTC. Its protein is CASSLVPGSGANVLTF.

This clone was detected a few times. The chain has TRBV6-5 and TRBJ1-5, with D hard to call. This CDR3 spans 13 amino acids. Trimming cost V 5 bases and J 2 bases, with 7 bases left between them. Germline V gene lookup returns CDR1 MNHEY and CDR2 SVGAGI. CDR3 sequence: CASSRQGNQPQHF. In nucleotides, the CDR3 is TGTGCCAGCAGTCGGCAGGGCAATCAGCCCCAGCATTTT.

Here the CDR3 DNA reads TGTGCCAGCAGCGTTTTAAACAGATCTCCGTACAATGAGCAGTTCTTC. Amino acid sequence: CASSVLNRSPYNEQFF. This chain uses TRBV9 with TRBJ2-1, with D unclear. Per germline, CDR1 SGDLS and CDR2 YYNGEE. V was clipped by 2 bases and J by 4 bases, with 16 bases between them. The CDR3 contains 16 residues.

The J gene is TRBJ1-1, the V gene TRBV7-2, with 9 nucleotides matching TRBD1. The germline gives CDR1 SGHTA, CDR2 FQGNSA. J lost 4 bases, V lost 6 bases, and 3 bases had no gene match. The CDR3 covers 13 residues. This chain's CDR3 is CASSYRGLTEAFF. CDR3 sequence (DNA): TGTGCCAGCAGTTACAGGGGGCTCACTGAAGCTTTCTTT.

The chain employs TRBV2 and TRBJ2-3; weak D call: TRBD2 (6 bases). The germline V and J ends were trimmed by 5 bases and 2 bases, with 14 bases remaining between them. Germline V CDR1 and CDR2: SNHLY, FYNNEI. The length of the CDR3 is 15 residues. CDR3 protein: CASSWGQRATDTQYF. The DNA for the CDR3 is TGTGCCAGCAGTTGGGGCCAGCGGGCCACAGATACGCAGTATTTT.

The genes are TRBV6-4 and TRBJ1-6; maybe TRBD1 (6 bases). The CDR3 is 14 residues long. V lost 6 bases and J 9 bases, leaving 15 bases between the germline ends. CDR1 and CDR2 from the germline V gene are MRHNA and SNTAGT. CDR3 sequence: CASSSGIGGSPLHF. The CDR3 DNA sequence: TGTGCCAGCAGCTCCGGGATAGGGGGTTCACCCCTCCACTTT.

The chain combines TRBV10-3 with TRBJ1-1; D is possibly TRBD1 (5 bases). The CDR3 has 14 residues. Germline V lookup: CDR1 ENHRY, CDR2 SYGVKD. V shed 7 bases and J shed 0 bases, with 12 bases lying between them. CDR3: CAIKQDYMNTEAFF. CDR3 DNA sequence: TGTGCCATCAAACAGGACTACATGAACACTGAAGCTTTCTTT.

The J gene is TRBJ2-1, the V gene TRBV5-1; tentative D call: TRBD1 (6 bases). The CDR3 is made up of 15 amino acids. The germline CDR1 and CDR2 sequences are SGHRS and YFSETQ. The germline V and J ends were trimmed by 7 bases and 4 bases, with 18 bases remaining between them. For the CDR3, the DNA is TGCGCCAGCGTCTCAGGGGCACCTCTTTACAATGAGCAGTTCTTC. It codes for CASVSGAPLYNEQFF.

The chain is built from TRBV11-2 and TRBJ1-1, with unresolved D. Looked up from germline, CDR1 is SGHAT and CDR2 is FQNNGV. V lost 5 bases, J lost 2 bases, and 6 bases lay in between. The length of the CDR3 is 12 residues. The DNA for the CDR3 is TGTGCCAGCAGCCCTAGCAACACTGAAGCTTTCTTT. Translating it yields CASSPSNTEAFF.

In its sample, this clone was seen a few times. The gene calls are TRBV5-4 and TRBJ2-3; 12 nucleotides match TRBD2. Germline lookup yields CDR1 SGHNT and CDR2 YYREEE (reference sequence). Unmatched junction bases numbered 7, after V lost 4 bases and J lost 7 bases. CDR3 length: 15 amino acids. CDR3 amino acids: CASSLLAGGRHTQYF. The CDR3 bases are TGTGCCAGCAGCCTACTAGCGGGAGGCCGCCATACGCAGTATTTT.

V and J are TRBV5-8 and TRBJ1-1; 7 bases line up with TRBD1. The germline CDR1 and CDR2 sequences are SGHTS and YDEGEE. Trimming at V came to 4 bases and at J to 11 bases, leaving 17 bases not matched to a gene. CDR3 length: 15 amino acids. CDR3 protein: CASSSDRARGLGAFF. The CDR3 DNA reads TGTGCCAGCAGCAGTGACAGGGCCCGAGGATTAGGGGCTTTCTTT.